This passage covers 28 T cell receptor beta chains from one sample sequenced in a study of CXCR3-negative and CXCR3-positive naive CD8 T cells. Via 5' RACE with UMI labels, TRB cDNA libraries were prepared. Reprocessing the 5' RACE reads, TCRdb reports a single entry for every CDR3 protein and omits DNA. This listing includes some 130,000 distinct CDR3 sequences. The sequencing input was naive CXCR3- CD8+ T cells from blood. Sample subset: CD45RO-CCR7+CD27+CD95- naive CD8+ T cells lacking CXCR3 (TNR3-). The receptors here all came from a human donor in good health. Some clones in this sample may be carry-over from other donors' samples.

The rearrangement joins TRBV9 to TRBJ1-1. CDR1 and CDR2 (germline): SGDLS, YYNGEE. The CDR3 covers 15 residues. This CDR3 reads CASSVGAAMNTEAFF.

The J gene is TRBJ2-7, the V gene TRBV28; without DNA, the TCRdb call of TRBD1 cannot be checked. CDR1 is MDHEN and CDR2 is SYDVKM in the germline V gene. The CDR3 loop spans 13 amino acids. This CDR3 is CASKWGDSYEQYF.

This chain links TRBV25-1 with TRBJ2-5; TCRdb's D call, TRBD1, is unchecked because there is no DNA. CDR3 length: 13 residues. Germline V lookup: CDR1 MGHDK, CDR2 SYGVNS. The CDR3 region is CASSFRAREDQYF.

The chain joins TRBV11-2 to TRBJ1-1; TCRdb's D gene call, TRBD1, goes unchecked for lack of DNA. CDR3 length equals 14 residues. From germline, CDR1 is SGHAT and CDR2 FQNNGV. CDR3 protein: CASSLVGGNTEAFF.

The J gene is TRBJ2-3, the V gene TRBV7-3; TCRdb reports TRBD2, a call that lacks DNA to check it against. The CDR3 is 17 amino acids. Looked up from germline, CDR1 is SGHTA and CDR2 is FQGTGA. The CDR3 here is CASSLLPGLASTDTQYF.

The chain carries TRBV13 and TRBJ2-7; TCRdb lists TRBD1, though no DNA is available to test this call. Germline CDR1 reads PRHDT; CDR2 reads FYEKMQ (reference sequence). The CDR3 runs 15 residues. The CDR3 here is CASSLEGQASYEQYF.

The chain carries TRBV27 and TRBJ1-2; no DNA is available, so the TRBD1 call from TCRdb remains unchecked. There are 14 residues in the CDR3. Germline CDR1 MNHEY, CDR2 SMNVEV (reference sequence). CDR3 amino acids: CASSPEGGWLGYTF.

The V call is TRBV7-9, the J call TRBJ2-2; absent DNA, TCRdb's TRBD1 call cannot be checked. From germline, CDR1 is SEHNR and CDR2 FQNEAQ (reference sequence). The CDR3 sequence is 17 residues long. CDR3: CASSNSPDRGATGELFF.

V usage is TRBV24-1 and J usage is TRBJ1-1; absent DNA, TCRdb's TRBD1 call cannot be checked. Per germline, CDR1 KGHDR and CDR2 SFDVKD. This CDR3 is built from 13 residues. This CDR3 is CATSGQSNTEAFF.

The gene calls are TRBV4-1 and TRBJ2-1; the TCRdb call, TRBD1, lacks DNA for checking. Germline CDR1 MGHRA, CDR2 YSYEKL. This CDR3 has 14 amino acids. CDR3 region: CASRRGAGVNEQFF.

V is TRBV12-3 or TRBV12-4 and J is TRBJ1-1. CDR3 length: 14 residues. This CDR3 reads CASRGGGMNTEAFF.

The chain has TRBV29-1 and TRBJ1-1. The CDR3 has 12 residues. Germline V lookup: CDR1 SQVTM, CDR2 ANQGSEA. The CDR3: CSVIRRNTEAFF.

The chain carries TRBV29-1 and TRBJ2-3; absent DNA, TCRdb's TRBD1 call cannot be checked. Germline V CDR1 and CDR2: SQVTM, ANQGSEA. The CDR3 runs 15 residues. The CDR3 here is CSVGGGGLRTDTQYF.

The chain is built from TRBV29-1 and TRBJ2-7. Germline CDR1 is SQVTM and CDR2 is ANQGSEA. The CDR3 is made up of 13 amino acids. The CDR3: CSVRTGNSYEQYF.

The gene calls are TRBV2 and TRBJ2-2. The CDR3 consists of 16 residues. The germline gives CDR1 SNHLY, CDR2 FYNNEI. CDR3 region: CASSGGFIEVARELFF.

The chain couples TRBV24-1 to TRBJ2-2; the D gene TCRdb calls, TRBD1, cannot be checked with no DNA. Germline assignment: CDR1 KGHDR and CDR2 SFDVKD. This CDR3 region has 14 residues. The CDR3 sequence: CATRGQPNTGELFF.

The chain uses TRBV29-1 and TRBJ2-1; TCRdb names TRBD2, which stays unverified in the absence of DNA. The CDR3 sequence is 18 residues long. Germline CDR1 is SQVTM and CDR2 is ANQGSEA. The CDR3 protein is CSVVGGLAGEGSYNEQFF.

The gene calls are TRBV29-1 and TRBJ2-7; no DNA is available, so the TRBD1 call from TCRdb remains unchecked. This CDR3 region has 13 residues. Germline V gene data show CDR1 as SQVTM and CDR2 as ANQGSEA. This chain's CDR3 is CSALSRVSYEQYF.

The chain recombines TRBV12-3 or TRBV12-4 with TRBJ2-2; TCRdb's D gene call, TRBD1, goes unchecked for lack of DNA. The CDR3 is 15 residues long. CDR3 sequence: CASRVAGGSAGELFF.

The V gene is TRBV11-2, the J gene TRBJ2-7; checking the TCRdb D call of TRBD1 is not possible without DNA. The CDR3 is made up of 13 amino acids. In germline, CDR1 is SGHAT, CDR2 FQNNGV. CDR3 residues: CASSLAGQTEQYF.

The CDR3 loop is CASGFGLLYEQYF. V and J are TRBV25-1 and TRBJ2-7. The CDR3 covers 13 residues. Germline V gene data show CDR1 as MGHDK and CDR2 as SYGVNS.

The gene calls are TRBV5-1 and TRBJ1-1. This CDR3 spans 16 amino acids. Germline V gene sequence: CDR1 SGHRS, CDR2 YFSETQ. The CDR3 sequence: CASSFGGRAANTEAFF.

The J gene is TRBJ2-3, the V gene TRBV5-4. Per the germline V gene, CDR1 is SGHNT and CDR2 is YYREEE (reference sequence). This CDR3 has 12 residues. CDR3 sequence reads: CASSLGEDTQYF.

The chain links TRBV28 to TRBJ2-1; TCRdb lists TRBD2, though no DNA is available to test this call. The germline V gene has CDR1 MDHEN and CDR2 SYDVKM. There are 22 residues in the CDR3. The CDR3 sequence is CASSFNWISGTSGGPSYNEQFF.

This sequence joins TRBV20-1 and TRBJ2-1; no DNA is available, so the TRBD2 call from TCRdb remains unchecked. The CDR3 length is 15 residues. CDR1 and CDR2 from the germline V gene are DFQATT and SNEGSKA (reference sequence). CDR3 loop: CSAREGLAVYNEQFF.

V usage is TRBV3-1 and J usage is TRBJ2-7. Per germline, CDR1 LGHDT and CDR2 YNNKEL (reference sequence). The CDR3 has 15 residues. The CDR3 here is CASSQKQAGSYEQYF.

The CDR3: CASSFGTGMMKTQYF. This sequence joins TRBV5-6 and TRBJ2-5; TCRdb picks TRBD1, but there is no DNA to check that call. From germline, CDR1 is SGHDT and CDR2 YYEEEE. This CDR3 has 15 residues.

The chain is built from TRBV7-8 and TRBJ2-1. The CDR3 runs to 15 residues. Germline CDR1 SGHVS, CDR2 FQNEAQ. The chain's CDR3 is CASSLRDGAYNEQFF. Based on the CDR3 plus reference TRBV7-8 and TRBJ2-1, the full variable domain is GAGVSQSPRYKVAKRGQDVALRCDPISGHVSLFWYQQALGQGPEFLTYFQNEAQLDKSGLPSDRFFAERPEGSVSTLKIQRTQQEDSAVYLCASSLRDGAYNEQFFGPGTRLTVL.